This TCR beta chain originates from a study of T cells in Graves' hyperthyroidism and ophthalmopathy. This clonotype was detected ten times or more. Template material for amplifying TCR beta CDR3 regions consisted of RNA transcripts. The HTBI set primed first-round TCR CDR3 RT-PCR. MiXCR, applied by TCRdb to the multiplex PCR reads, yields one record per CDR3 protein. The sample holds more than 500,000 distinct CDR3 sequences, around 15% seen once. V lost 1 base to trimming and J lost 4 bases, with 19 bases between them. This CDR3 region has 17 residues. Used for diagnoses were clinical symptoms, serum thyroxine and TRAb, thyroid ultrasound and orbital computed tomography.

This chain uses TRBV12-3 or TRBV12-4 with TRBJ2-5, with D maybe TRBD1 (5 bases). Sequencing used blood. The sequence derives from a woman aged 25 to 39 with Graves' hyperthyroidism. The CDR3 region has the DNA TGTGCCAGCAGTTTAGGGGATGGGGCGGCAGGCCGAGAGACCCAGTACTTC. This codes for CASSLGDGAAGRETQYF.